This T cell receptor beta chain emerged from a study of cytomegalovirus exposure and HLA in healthy donors. Study-wide context: The roughly 670 first-cohort repertoires shared a platform with the 120 or so validation repertoires, as reported in a later analysis. General observations from the study: Cytomegalovirus-associated status was assigned to roughly 160 TCR beta chains. In vitro, a few CMV-associated chains proved specific for CMV antigens.

Here immunoSEQ multiplex PCR was the method, and the copy in TCRdb shows in-frame clones only, minus some. The data contain approximately 300,000 clones, just over 85% of them seen just once; the ten biggest clones take up over 0.8%. In germline, CDR1 is MGHDK, CDR2 SYGVNS. This CDR3 has 15 residues. V lost 3 bases, J lost 2 bases, and 12 bases lay in between. The donors were part of the validation cohort of 120 subjects. That cohort was separate from the first cohort, which comprised several hundred subjects. A word on this clone: What it recognizes is unknown.

Sequenced material: PBMCs. The clonotype originates from a woman aged 18-35 years in good health and CMV-seronegative. The rearrangement joins TRBV25-1 to TRBJ2-3; tentative D call: TRBD2 (6 bases). CDR3 coding DNA: TGTGCCAGCAGTGATCCCGGGAGAGCCACAGATACGCAGTATTTT. It encodes CASSDPGRATDTQYF.